The 25 T cell receptor beta chains reported below all come from one sample, sequenced in a study of glioma-infiltrating T cells after dendritic cell vaccination. TCRdb keeps only in-frame clones here, not all; method: immunoSEQ multiplex PCR. The sample has about 92,000 clones; around 84% are singletons. Source: blood, taken before dendritic cell vaccination. Receptor source: a human donor with glioblastoma.

V and J are TRBV19 and TRBJ2-1; D call uncertain. V was trimmed by 4 bases and J by 10 bases, leaving 8 bases between them. The germline V gene has CDR1 LNHDA and CDR2 SQIVND (reference sequence). This CDR3 spans 11 amino acids. The CDR3 reads CASSTVKEQFF. The CDR3 DNA reads TGTGCCAGTAGTACGGTGAAAGAGCAGTTCTTC. Complete variable domain (other parts from reference TRBV19 and TRBJ2-1): DGGITQSPKYLFRKEGQNVTLSCEQNLNHDAMYWYRQDPGQGLRLIYYSQIVNDFQKGDIAEGYSVSREKKESFPLTVTSAQKNPTAFYLCASSTVKEQFFGPGTRLTVL.

The rearrangement joins TRBV29-1 to TRBJ1-1; D ambiguous. The ends were cut back, 4 bases at V and 11 bases at J, with 20 bases in the middle. The CDR3 runs to 13 residues. The V gene's germline CDR1 is SQVTM and CDR2 ANQGSEA. CDR3 in DNA: TGCAGCGTTGGAAGACCTGAGGTTGTTGGGGCTTTCTTT. Translating gives CSVGRPEVVGAFF.

The DNA of the CDR3 is TGTGCCAGCAGTGACTCCGTAGGCAGGGGTGACACCGGGGAGCTGTTTTTT. Protein: CASSDSVGRGDTGELFF. The chain employs TRBV6-4 and TRBJ2-2; a weak D match, TRBD1 (6 bases). Germline-derived CDR1 and CDR2 are MRHNA and SNTAGT. The ends were cut back, 0 bases at V and 3 bases at J, with 14 bases in the middle. CDR3 length: 17 amino acids.

This clone was seen a single time. The chain joins TRBV5-5 to TRBJ2-1; 10 bases agree with TRBD2. CDR1 and CDR2 (germline): SGHKS, YYEKEE (reference sequence). The CDR3 runs to 16 residues. The trim removed 0 bases at V and 13 bases at J, leaving 13 bases unmatched. The CDR3 spells CASSLEIAGGRGVQFF. CDR3 sequence (DNA): TGTGCCAGCAGCTTGGAAATAGCGGGAGGCCGAGGAGTTCAGTTCTTC.

The chain recombines TRBV11-2 with TRBJ2-3; 10 nucleotides agree with TRBD2. The CDR3 sequence is 15 residues long. V was clipped by 5 bases and J by 1 base; unmatched bases: 3. CDR1 and CDR2 (germline): SGHAT, FQNNGV. The CDR3 reads CASSIGLAGTDTQYF. The CDR3 DNA is TGTGCCAGCAGCATCGGACTAGCGGGCACAGATACGCAGTATTTT.

This chain uses TRBV28 with TRBJ2-1; perhaps TRBD2 as D (5 bases). Trimming removed 2 bases at V and 4 bases at J, with 12 bases between. The germline V gene encodes CDR1 MDHEN and CDR2 SYDVKM. The CDR3 has 15 amino acids. CDR3 amino acids: CASSLKVGAYNEQFF. DNA for the CDR3: TGTGCCAGCAGTTTAAAAGTGGGAGCTTACAATGAGCAGTTCTTC.

This clone was seen a single time. This chain joins TRBV27 and TRBJ2-7; 9 nucleotides match TRBD2. Germline-derived CDR1 and CDR2 are MNHEY and SMNVEV (reference sequence). V gave up 0 bases and J gave up 0 bases; unmatched junction bases: 6. The CDR3 is made up of 17 amino acids. The CDR3: CASSLSSLAGLSYEQYF. In DNA form, the CDR3 reads TGTGCCAGCAGTTTATCGAGTCTAGCGGGACTCTCCTACGAGCAGTACTTC.

V is TRBV19 and J is TRBJ2-3; 10 nucleotides align to TRBD2. The CDR3 is 14 residues long. J gave up 6 bases and V 6 bases, and 6 bases lay outside the gene matches. Germline V gene sequence: CDR1 LNHDA, CDR2 SQIVND (reference sequence). CDR3 bases: TGTGCCAGTAGACTAGCGGGACCCACGGATACGCAGTATTTT. This translates into CASRLAGPTDTQYF. Using reference TRBV19 and TRBJ2-3 for the parts outside the CDR3, the full variable domain is DGGITQSPKYLFRKEGQNVTLSCEQNLNHDAMYWYRQDPGQGLRLIYYSQIVNDFQKGDIAEGYSVSREKKESFPLTVTSAQKNPTAFYLCASRLAGPTDTQYFGPGTRLTVL.

This chain uses TRBV7-2 with TRBJ2-2; unclear D gene. The germline V gene encodes CDR1 SGHTA and CDR2 FQGNSA. The CDR3 is 15 residues long. Trimming pared 4 bases from V and 4 bases from J, leaving 13 bases between. The CDR3 DNA is TGTGCCAGCAGCTCGCGTGCTGGCGGCACCGGGGAGCTGTTTTTT. Residues: CASSSRAGGTGELFF.

V gene TRBV7-2 combines with J gene TRBJ1-2, with D unresolved. The CDR3 sequence is 15 residues long. Between the trimmed V and J ends, which lost 6 bases and 7 bases, there was a span of 21 bases. Germline values: CDR1 SGHTA, CDR2 FQGNSA. The CDR3 reads CASRKGGSEGRGYTF. CDR3 coding DNA: TGTGCCAGCAGGAAGGGCGGGTCGGAAGGTCGTGGCTACACCTTC. The complete variable domain, with remaining parts taken from reference TRBV7-2 and TRBJ1-2, reads GAGVSQSPSNKVTEKGKDVELRCDPISGHTALYWYRQSLGQGLEFLIYFQGNSAPDKSGLPSDRFSAERTGGSVSTLTIQRTQQEDSAVYLCASRKGGSEGRGYTFGSGTRLTVV.

In regard to this clone: The sample has other DNA sequences that encode this CDR3 too. CDR3 bases: TGTGCCAGCAGCTTAGTAGGCGGGAGCTACGAGCAGTACTTC. Translation gives CASSLVGGSYEQYF. The chain is built from TRBV7-9 and TRBJ2-7; 7 bases are a match to TRBD2. The CDR3 length is 14 residues. J gave up 3 bases and V 1 base, and 3 bases lay outside the gene matches. The germline gives CDR1 SEHNR, CDR2 FQNEAQ (reference sequence).

This clone was found once. V usage is TRBV6-6 and J usage is TRBJ2-2, with a possible D match to TRBD2 (6 bases). The V gene's germline CDR1 is MNHNY and CDR2 SVGAGI (reference sequence). The CDR3 has 15 residues. Trimming removed 5 bases from V and 2 bases from J, with 12 bases in between. The CDR3 is CASSPRDGNTGELFF. CDR3 nucleotide sequence: TGTGCCAGCAGTCCGCGGGACGGCAACACCGGGGAGCTGTTTTTT.

The chain couples TRBV6-1 to TRBJ1-5; D unresolved. The CDR3 runs to 13 residues. CDR1 and CDR2 (germline): MNHNS, SASEGT. Trimming shortened V by 6 bases and J by 6 bases, and 12 bases separated the two germline ends. This CDR3 is CASRPSMSQPQHF. As DNA, the CDR3 is TGTGCCAGCAGACCCTCGATGAGTCAGCCCCAGCATTTT.

V is TRBV25-1 and J is TRBJ1-4; D is possibly TRBD1 (6 bases). Trimming removed 3 bases at V and 0 bases at J, with 8 bases between. CDR1 and CDR2 from the germline V gene are MGHDK and SYGVNS. The CDR3 length is 15 residues. CDR3 region: CASSDRGTTNEKLFF. CDR3 coding DNA: TGTGCCAGCAGTGATAGGGGGACAACTAATGAAAAACTGTTTTTT. The variable domain in full, with the rest retrieved from reference TRBV25-1 and TRBJ1-4, is EADIYQTPRYLVIGTGKKITLECSQTMGHDKMYWYQQDPGMELHLIHYSYGVNSTEKGDLSSESTVSRIRTEHFPLTLESARPSHTSQYLCASSDRGTTNEKLFFGSGTQLSVL.

The chain has TRBV6-6 and TRBJ1-3, with TRBD1 matching over 9 bases. The trim removed 8 bases at V and 4 bases at J, leaving 6 bases unmatched. CDR1 is MNHNY, CDR2 SVGAGI, per germline (reference sequence). This CDR3 contains 14 residues. CDR3 sequence reads: CASSKQGAGNTIYF. The CDR3 nucleotides read TGTGCCAGCTCCAAACAGGGGGCGGGAAACACCATATATTTT.

J is TRBJ1-6 and V is TRBV7-3; no firm D call. Germline CDR1 SGHTA, CDR2 FQGTGA. This CDR3 contains 14 residues. V was shortened by 1 base and J by 8 bases, with 9 bases between the two germline ends. The CDR3 sequence: CASSLMGQDSPLHF. The CDR3 DNA reads TGTGCCAGCAGCTTAATGGGTCAGGATTCACCCCTCCACTTT.

This clone is a singleton in its sample. V usage is TRBV5-4 and J usage is TRBJ2-3, with 8 bases fitting TRBD2. The CDR3 has 17 residues. Germline-derived CDR1 and CDR2 are SGHNT and YYREEE (reference sequence). V lost 3 bases, J lost 3 bases, and 12 bases stayed unmatched. This CDR3 reads CASSSAGPRLATDTQYF. CDR3 nucleotides: TGTGCCAGCAGCTCCGCGGGGCCGAGACTAGCGACAGATACGCAGTATTTT.

J is TRBJ2-7 and V is TRBV2; the D gene is possibly TRBD1 (6 bases). The germline CDR1 and CDR2 sequences are SNHLY and FYNNEI. The CDR3 is made up of 14 amino acids. The ends were cut back, 7 bases at V and 0 bases at J, with 13 bases in the middle. For the CDR3, the DNA is TGTGCCAGCAAGAACCAGGGGAACTCCTACGAGCAGTACTTC. Amino acid sequence: CASKNQGNSYEQYF.

The chain combines TRBV7-2 with TRBJ1-4, with unresolved D. Trimming took 6 bases from V and 14 from J, leaving 16 bases between them. Germline-derived CDR1 and CDR2 are SGHTA and FQGNSA. The CDR3 runs to 12 residues. CDR3 amino acids: CASRNPGESLFF. The CDR3, as DNA: TGTGCCAGCAGGAATCCCGGGGAATCGCTGTTTTTT. The full variable domain, in which reference TRBV7-2 and TRBJ1-4 provide the parts outside the CDR3, is GAGVSQSPSNKVTEKGKDVELRCDPISGHTALYWYRQSLGQGLEFLIYFQGNSAPDKSGLPSDRFSAERTGGSVSTLTIQRTQQEDSAVYLCASRNPGESLFFGSGTQLSVL.

V gene TRBV4-3 combines with J gene TRBJ1-1, with 8 bases identical to TRBD1. V lost 5 bases to trimming and J lost 5 bases; unmatched junction nucleotides: 4. The CDR3 is 13 residues long. Germline V lookup: CDR1 LGHNA, CDR2 YSLEER. The CDR3 sequence is CASSTGQGTEAFF. The CDR3 DNA reads as TGCGCCAGCAGCACTGGACAGGGAACTGAAGCTTTCTTT.

This clone was observed a handful of times. The V call is TRBV7-9, the J call TRBJ1-4; 7 bases match TRBD1. V was clipped by 4 bases and J by 0 bases; unmatched bases: 2. The CDR3 spans 15 residues. Germline CDR1 reads SEHNR; CDR2 reads FQNEAQ (reference sequence). The CDR3, as DNA: TGTGCCAGCAGCTCCGGACAGGCAACTAATGAAAAACTGTTTTTT. Translating gives CASSSGQATNEKLFF.

This clone has only one observation. V usage is TRBV5-1 and J usage is TRBJ2-7; 9 bases are shared with TRBD1. The germline CDR1 and CDR2 sequences are SGHRS and YFSETQ. V was clipped by 4 bases and J by 2 bases; unmatched bases: 10. CDR3 length: 16 residues. The CDR3 region has the DNA TGCGCCAGCAGCCTGATACCGGGACAGGGCACCTACGAGCAGTACTTC. This encodes CASSLIPGQGTYEQYF. Full variable domain (remainder filled in from reference TRBV5-1 and TRBJ2-7): KAGVTQTPRYLIKTRGQQVTLSCSPISGHRSVSWYQQTPGQGLQFLFEYFSETQRNKGNFPGRFSGRQFSNSRSEMNVSTLELGDSALYLCASSLIPGQGTYEQYFGPGTRLTVT.

The chain links TRBV11-3 to TRBJ2-7; the D gene is possibly TRBD1 (5 bases). The ends were cut back, 5 bases at V and 2 bases at J, with 13 bases in the middle. This CDR3 comprises 14 residues. Germline V gene sequence: CDR1 SGHNT, CDR2 YENEEA. The CDR3 nucleotides are TGTGCCAGCAGCAAAGGGGTAGCACCCTACGAGCAGTACTTC. This translates into CASSKGVAPYEQYF.

The chain joins TRBV9 to TRBJ1-2, with 10 bases fitting TRBD1. The CDR3 has 14 amino acids. Germline V gene sequence: CDR1 SGDLS, CDR2 YYNGEE. Trimming removed 3 bases from V and 4 bases from J; junction bases left unmatched: 3. The CDR3 loop is CASSAGQGPYGYTF. CDR3 coding DNA: TGTGCCAGCAGCGCGGGACAGGGGCCCTATGGCTACACCTTC.

V is TRBV6-5 and J is TRBJ2-2, with 9 bases aligning to TRBD2. CDR3 length: 16 residues. Germline lookup yields CDR1 MNHEY and CDR2 SVGAGI. Unmatched junction bases numbered 5, after V lost 0 bases and J lost 6 bases. CDR3 residues: CASSYSRGGGPGELFF. In nucleotides, the CDR3 is TGTGCCAGCAGTTACTCGCGGGGGGGAGGCCCCGGGGAGCTGTTTTTT.